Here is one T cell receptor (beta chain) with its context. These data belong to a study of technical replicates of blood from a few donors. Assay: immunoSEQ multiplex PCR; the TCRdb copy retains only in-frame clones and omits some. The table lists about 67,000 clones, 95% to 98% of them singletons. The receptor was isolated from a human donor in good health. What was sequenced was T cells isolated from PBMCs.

CDR3 sequence: CASSLVGGGPTDTQYF. CDR3 DNA sequence: TGTGCCAGCAGCTTGGTAGGGGGAGGGCCGACAGATACGCAGTATTTT. The chain employs TRBV5-4 and TRBJ2-3, with D maybe TRBD2 (7 bases). The CDR3 extends over 16 amino acids. Trimming cost V 0 bases and J 3 bases, with 14 bases left between them. Germline values: CDR1 SGHNT, CDR2 YYREEE (reference sequence).